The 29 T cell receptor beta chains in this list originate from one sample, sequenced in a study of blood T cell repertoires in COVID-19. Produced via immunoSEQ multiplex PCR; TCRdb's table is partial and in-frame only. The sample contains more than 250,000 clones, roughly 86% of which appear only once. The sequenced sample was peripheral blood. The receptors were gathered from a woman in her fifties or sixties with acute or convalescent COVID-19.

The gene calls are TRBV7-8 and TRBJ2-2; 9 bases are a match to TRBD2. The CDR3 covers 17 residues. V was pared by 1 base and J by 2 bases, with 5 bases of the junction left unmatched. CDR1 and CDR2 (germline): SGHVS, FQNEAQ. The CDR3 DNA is TGTGCCAGCAGCTTAGACCTAGCGGGACCAAACACCGGGGAGCTGTTTTTT. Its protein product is CASSLDLAGPNTGELFF.

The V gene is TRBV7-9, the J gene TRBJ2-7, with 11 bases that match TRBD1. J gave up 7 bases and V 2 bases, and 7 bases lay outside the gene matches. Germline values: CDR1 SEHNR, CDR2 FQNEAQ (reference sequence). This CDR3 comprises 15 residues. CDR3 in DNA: TGTGCCAGCAGCTTACCGGGACAGGGGGTAGTGGAGCAGTACTTC. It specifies CASSLPGQGVVEQYF.

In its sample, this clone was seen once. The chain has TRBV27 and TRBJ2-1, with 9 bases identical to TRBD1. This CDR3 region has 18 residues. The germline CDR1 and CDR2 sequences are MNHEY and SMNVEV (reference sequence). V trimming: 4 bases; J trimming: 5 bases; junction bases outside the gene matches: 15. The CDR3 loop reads CASSSIKYRGLRNNEQFF. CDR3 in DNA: TGTGCCAGCAGTTCCATTAAATACAGGGGGCTGAGGAACAATGAGCAGTTCTTC.

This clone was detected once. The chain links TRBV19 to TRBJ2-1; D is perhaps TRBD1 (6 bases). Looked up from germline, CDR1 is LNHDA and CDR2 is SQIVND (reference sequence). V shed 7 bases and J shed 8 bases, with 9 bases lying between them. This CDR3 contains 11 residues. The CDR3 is CASNQGHEQFF. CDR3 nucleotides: TGTGCCAGTAATCAGGGGCATGAGCAGTTCTTC.

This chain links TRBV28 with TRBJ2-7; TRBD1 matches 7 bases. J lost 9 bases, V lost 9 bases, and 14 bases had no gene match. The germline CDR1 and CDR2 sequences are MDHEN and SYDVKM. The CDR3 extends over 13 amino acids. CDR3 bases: TGTGCCAGTTTACCGGGACAGTCCCTGTGGCAGTACTTC. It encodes CASLPGQSLWQYF. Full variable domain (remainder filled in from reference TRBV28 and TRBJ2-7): DVKVTQSSRYLVKRTGEKVFLECVQDMDHENMFWYRQDPGLGLRLIYFSYDVKMKEKGDIPEGYSVSREKKERFSLILESASTNQTSMYLCASLPGQSLWQYFGPGTRLTVT.

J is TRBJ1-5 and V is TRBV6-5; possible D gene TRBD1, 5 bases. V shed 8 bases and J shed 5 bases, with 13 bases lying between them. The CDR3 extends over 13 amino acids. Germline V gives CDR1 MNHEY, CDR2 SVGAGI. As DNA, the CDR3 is TGTGCCAGCGGCTATGGGGGGGATCAGCCCCAGCATTTT. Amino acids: CASGYGGDQPQHF.

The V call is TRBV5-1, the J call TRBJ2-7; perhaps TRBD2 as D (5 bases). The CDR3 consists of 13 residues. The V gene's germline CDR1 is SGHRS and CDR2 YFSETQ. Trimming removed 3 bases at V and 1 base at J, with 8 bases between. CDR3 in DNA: TGCGCCAGCAGCTCGTCGGGGTCCTACGAGCAGTACTTC. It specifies CASSSSGSYEQYF.

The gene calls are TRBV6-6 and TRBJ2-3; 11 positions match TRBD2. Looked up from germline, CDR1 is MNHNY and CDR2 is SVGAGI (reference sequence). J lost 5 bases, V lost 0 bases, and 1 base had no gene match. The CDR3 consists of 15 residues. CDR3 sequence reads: CASSYSGLAGDTQYF. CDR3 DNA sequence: TGTGCCAGCAGTTACTCCGGACTAGCGGGAGATACGCAGTATTTT.

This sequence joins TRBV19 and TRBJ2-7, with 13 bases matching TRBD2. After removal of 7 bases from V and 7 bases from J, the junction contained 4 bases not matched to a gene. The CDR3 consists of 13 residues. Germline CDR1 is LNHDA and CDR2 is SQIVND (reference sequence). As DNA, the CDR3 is TGTGCCAGTATTGGGACTAGCGGGATGGAGCAGTACTTC. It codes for CASIGTSGMEQYF. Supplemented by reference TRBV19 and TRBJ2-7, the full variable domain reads DGGITQSPKYLFRKEGQNVTLSCEQNLNHDAMYWYRQDPGQGLRLIYYSQIVNDFQKGDIAEGYSVSREKKESFPLTVTSAQKNPTAFYLCASIGTSGMEQYFGPGTRLTVT.

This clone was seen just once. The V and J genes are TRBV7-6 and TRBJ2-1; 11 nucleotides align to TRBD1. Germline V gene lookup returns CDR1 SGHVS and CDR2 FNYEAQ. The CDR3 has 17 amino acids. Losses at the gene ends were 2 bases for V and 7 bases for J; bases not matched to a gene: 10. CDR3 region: CASSLSTGQGAMNEQFF. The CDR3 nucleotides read TGTGCCAGCAGCTTAAGTACCGGACAGGGGGCGATGAATGAGCAGTTCTTC.

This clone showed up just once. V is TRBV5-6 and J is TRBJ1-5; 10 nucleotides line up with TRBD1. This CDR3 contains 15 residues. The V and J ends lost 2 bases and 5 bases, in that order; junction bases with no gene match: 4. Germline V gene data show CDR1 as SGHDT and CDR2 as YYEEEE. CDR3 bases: TGTGCCAGCAGCTTACGGGACAGGGGTGATCAGCCCCAGCATTTT. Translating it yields CASSLRDRGDQPQHF.

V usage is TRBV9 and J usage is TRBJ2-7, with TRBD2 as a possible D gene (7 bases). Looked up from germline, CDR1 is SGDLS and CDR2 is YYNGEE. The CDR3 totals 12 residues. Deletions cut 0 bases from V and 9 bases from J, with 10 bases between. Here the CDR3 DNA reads TGTGCCAGCAGCGTAGAAGGGGGGGCGCAGTACTTC. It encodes CASSVEGGAQYF.

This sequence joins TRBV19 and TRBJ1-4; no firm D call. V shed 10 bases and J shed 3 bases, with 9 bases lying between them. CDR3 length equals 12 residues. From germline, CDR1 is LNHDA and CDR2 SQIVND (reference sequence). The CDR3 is CATKRANEKLFF. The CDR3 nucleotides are TGTGCCACGAAAAGAGCTAATGAAAAACTGTTTTTT.

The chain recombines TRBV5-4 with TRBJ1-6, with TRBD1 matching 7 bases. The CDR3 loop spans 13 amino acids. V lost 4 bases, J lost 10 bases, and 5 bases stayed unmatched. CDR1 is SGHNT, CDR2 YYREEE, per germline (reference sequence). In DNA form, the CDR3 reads TGTGCCAGCAGCGTACAGGGGTACTCACCCCTCCACTTT. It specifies CASSVQGYSPLHF. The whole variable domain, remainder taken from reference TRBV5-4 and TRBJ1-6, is ETGVTQSPTHLIKTRGQQVTLRCSSQSGHNTVSWYQQALGQGPQFIFQYYREEENGRGNFPPRFSGLQFPNYSSELNVNALELDDSALYLCASSVQGYSPLHFGNGTRLTVT.

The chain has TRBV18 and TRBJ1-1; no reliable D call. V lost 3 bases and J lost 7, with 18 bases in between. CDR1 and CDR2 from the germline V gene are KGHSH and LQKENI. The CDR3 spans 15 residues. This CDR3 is CASSPLGEGRGEAFF. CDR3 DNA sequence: TGTGCCAGCTCACCCTTGGGAGAGGGAAGAGGTGAAGCTTTCTTT.

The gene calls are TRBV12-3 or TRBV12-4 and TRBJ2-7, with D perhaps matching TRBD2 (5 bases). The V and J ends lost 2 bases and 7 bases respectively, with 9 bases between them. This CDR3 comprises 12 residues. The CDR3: CASSLSGREQYF. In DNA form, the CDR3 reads TGTGCCAGCAGTTTATCGGGAAGGGAGCAGTACTTC.

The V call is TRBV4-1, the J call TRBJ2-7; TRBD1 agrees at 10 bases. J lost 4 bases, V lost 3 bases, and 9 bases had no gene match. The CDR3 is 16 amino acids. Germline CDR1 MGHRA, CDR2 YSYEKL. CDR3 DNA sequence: TGCGCCAGCAGCCAGACACCCGGGACAGGGGCATACGAGCAGTACTTC. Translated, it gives CASSQTPGTGAYEQYF.

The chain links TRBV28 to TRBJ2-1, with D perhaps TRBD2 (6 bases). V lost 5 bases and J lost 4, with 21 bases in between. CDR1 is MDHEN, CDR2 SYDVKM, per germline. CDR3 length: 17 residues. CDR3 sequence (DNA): TGTGCCAGCAGTCCCCCCTCAGTTAGCGGCGCATACAATGAGCAGTTCTTC. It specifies CASSPPSVSGAYNEQFF. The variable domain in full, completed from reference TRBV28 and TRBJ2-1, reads DVKVTQSSRYLVKRTGEKVFLECVQDMDHENMFWYRQDPGLGLRLIYFSYDVKMKEKGDIPEGYSVSREKKERFSLILESASTNQTSMYLCASSPPSVSGAYNEQFFGPGTRLTVL.

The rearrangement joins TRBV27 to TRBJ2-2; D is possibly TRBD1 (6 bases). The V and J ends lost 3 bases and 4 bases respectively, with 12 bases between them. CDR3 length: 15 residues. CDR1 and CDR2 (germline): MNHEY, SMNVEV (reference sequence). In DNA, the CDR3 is TGTGCCAGCAGTTTCACAGGGATAGGCACCGGGGAGCTGTTTTTT. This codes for CASSFTGIGTGELFF.

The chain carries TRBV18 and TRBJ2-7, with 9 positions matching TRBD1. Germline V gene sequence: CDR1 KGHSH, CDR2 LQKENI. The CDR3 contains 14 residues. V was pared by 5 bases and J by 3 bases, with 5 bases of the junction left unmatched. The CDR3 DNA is TGTGCCAGCTCATTGGGACAGGGTATCTACGAGCAGTACTTC. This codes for CASSLGQGIYEQYF.

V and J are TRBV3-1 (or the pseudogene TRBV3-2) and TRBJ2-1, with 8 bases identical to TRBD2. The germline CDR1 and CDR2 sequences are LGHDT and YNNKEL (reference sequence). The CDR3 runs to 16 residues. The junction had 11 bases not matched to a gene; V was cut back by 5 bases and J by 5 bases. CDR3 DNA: TGTGCCAGCAGCTTTCCGGGACTAGGCGACCACAATGAGCAGTTCTTC. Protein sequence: CASSFPGLGDHNEQFF.

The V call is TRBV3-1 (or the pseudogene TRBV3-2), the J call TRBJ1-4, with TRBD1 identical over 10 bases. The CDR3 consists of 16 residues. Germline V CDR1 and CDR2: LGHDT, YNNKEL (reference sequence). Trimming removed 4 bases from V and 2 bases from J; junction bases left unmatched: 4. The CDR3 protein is CASSRRQGATNEKLFF. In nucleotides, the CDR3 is TGTGCCAGCAGCCGGCGACAGGGGGCTACTAATGAAAAACTGTTTTTT.

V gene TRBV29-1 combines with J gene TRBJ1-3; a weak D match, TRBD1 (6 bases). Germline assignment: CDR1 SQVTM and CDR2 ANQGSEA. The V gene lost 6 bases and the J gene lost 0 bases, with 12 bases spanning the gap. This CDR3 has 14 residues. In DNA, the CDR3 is TGCAGCGTAGCGACAGGAGACTCTGGAAACACCATATATTTT. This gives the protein CSVATGDSGNTIYF.

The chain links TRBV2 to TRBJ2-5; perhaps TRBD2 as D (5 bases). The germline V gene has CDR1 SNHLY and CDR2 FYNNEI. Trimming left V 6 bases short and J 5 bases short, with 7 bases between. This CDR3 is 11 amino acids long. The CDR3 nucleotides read TGTGCCAGCAGGAGAGGGGAGACCCAGTACTTC. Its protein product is CASRRGETQYF.

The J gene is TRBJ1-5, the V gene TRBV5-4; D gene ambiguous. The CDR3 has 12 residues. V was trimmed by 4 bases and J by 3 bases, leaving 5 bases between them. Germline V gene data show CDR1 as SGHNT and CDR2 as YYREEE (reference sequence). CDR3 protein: CASSENNQPQHF. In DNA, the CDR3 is TGTGCCAGCAGCGAGAACAATCAGCCCCAGCATTTT. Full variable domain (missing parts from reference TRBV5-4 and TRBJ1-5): ETGVTQSPTHLIKTRGQQVTLRCSSQSGHNTVSWYQQALGQGPQFIFQYYREEENGRGNFPPRFSGLQFPNYSSELNVNALELDDSALYLCASSENNQPQHFGDGTRLSIL.

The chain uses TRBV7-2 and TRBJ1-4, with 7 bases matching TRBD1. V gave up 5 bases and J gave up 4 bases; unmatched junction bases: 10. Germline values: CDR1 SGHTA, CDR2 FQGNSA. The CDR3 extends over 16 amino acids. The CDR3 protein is CASSPGPDRINEKLFF. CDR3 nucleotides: TGTGCCAGCAGCCCCGGCCCGGACAGGATTAATGAAAAACTGTTTTTT.

The CDR3 DNA follows: TGCAGCGCCCATGACACTGAAGCTTTCTTT. Its translation: CSAHDTEAFF. The chain recombines TRBV29-1 with TRBJ1-1, with D uncertain. The CDR3 contains 10 residues. In germline, CDR1 is SQVTM, CDR2 ANQGSEA. V shed 7 bases and J shed 3 bases, with 6 bases lying between them.

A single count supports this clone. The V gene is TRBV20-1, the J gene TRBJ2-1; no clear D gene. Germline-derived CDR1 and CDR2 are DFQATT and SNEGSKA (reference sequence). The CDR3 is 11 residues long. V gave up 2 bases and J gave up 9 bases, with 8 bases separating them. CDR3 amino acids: CSARIHSEQFF. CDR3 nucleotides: TGCAGTGCTAGAATCCACAGTGAGCAGTTCTTC.

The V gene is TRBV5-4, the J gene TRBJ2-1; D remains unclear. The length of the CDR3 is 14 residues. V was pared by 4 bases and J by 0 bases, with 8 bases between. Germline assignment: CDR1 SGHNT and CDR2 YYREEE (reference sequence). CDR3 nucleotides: TGTGCCAGCAGCCCGGGTAGCTCCTACAATGAGCAGTTCTTC. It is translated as CASSPGSSYNEQFF.